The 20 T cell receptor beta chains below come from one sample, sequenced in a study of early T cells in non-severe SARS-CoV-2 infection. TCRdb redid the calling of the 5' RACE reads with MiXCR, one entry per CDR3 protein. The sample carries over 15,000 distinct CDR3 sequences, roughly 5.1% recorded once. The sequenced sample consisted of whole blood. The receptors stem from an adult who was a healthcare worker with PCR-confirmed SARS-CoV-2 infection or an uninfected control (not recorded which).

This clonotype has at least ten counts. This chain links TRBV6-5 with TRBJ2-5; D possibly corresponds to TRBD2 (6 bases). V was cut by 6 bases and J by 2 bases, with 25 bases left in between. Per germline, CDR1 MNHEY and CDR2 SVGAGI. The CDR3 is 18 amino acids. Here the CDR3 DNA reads TGTGCCAGCAGCAGAGGGACTGCCAGCTTTCATCTACAAGAGACCCAGTACTTC. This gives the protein CASSRGTASFHLQETQYF.

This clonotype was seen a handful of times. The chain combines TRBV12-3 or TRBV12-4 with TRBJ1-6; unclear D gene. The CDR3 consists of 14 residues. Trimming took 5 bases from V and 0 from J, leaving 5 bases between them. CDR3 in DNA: TGTGCCAGCAGTATACTCTCCTATAATTCACCCCTCCACTTT. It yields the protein CASSILSYNSPLHF.

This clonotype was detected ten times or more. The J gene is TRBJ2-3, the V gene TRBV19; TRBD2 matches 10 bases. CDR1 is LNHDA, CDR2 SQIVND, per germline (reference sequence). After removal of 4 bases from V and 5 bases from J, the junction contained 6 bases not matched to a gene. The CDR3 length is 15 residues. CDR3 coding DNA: TGTGCCAGTAGTAAAGCGGGAGGGCCTGGAGATACGCAGTATTTT. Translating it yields CASSKAGGPGDTQYF. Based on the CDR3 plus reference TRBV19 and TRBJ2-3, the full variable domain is DGGITQSPKYLFRKEGQNVTLSCEQNLNHDAMYWYRQDPGQGLRLIYYSQIVNDFQKGDIAEGYSVSREKKESFPLTVTSAQKNPTAFYLCASSKAGGPGDTQYFGPGTRLTVL.

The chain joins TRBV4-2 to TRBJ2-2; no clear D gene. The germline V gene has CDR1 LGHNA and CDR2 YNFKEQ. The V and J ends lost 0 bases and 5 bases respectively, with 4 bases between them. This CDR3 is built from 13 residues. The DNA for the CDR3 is TGTGCCAGCAGCCAAGATCGGACCGGGGAGCTGTTTTTT. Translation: CASSQDRTGELFF.

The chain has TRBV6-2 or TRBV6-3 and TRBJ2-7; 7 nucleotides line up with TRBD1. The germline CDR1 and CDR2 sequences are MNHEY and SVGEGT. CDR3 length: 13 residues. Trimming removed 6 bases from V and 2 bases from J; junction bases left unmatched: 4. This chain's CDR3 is CASSRDRAYEQYF. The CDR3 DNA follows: TGTGCCAGCAGCCGGGACAGAGCCTACGAGCAGTACTTC.

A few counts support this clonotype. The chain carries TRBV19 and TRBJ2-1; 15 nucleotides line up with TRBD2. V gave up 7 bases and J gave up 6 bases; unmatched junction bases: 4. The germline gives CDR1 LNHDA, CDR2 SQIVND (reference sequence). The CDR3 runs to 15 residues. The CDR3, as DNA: TGTGCCAGTACTCGGACTAGCGGGGGGGTCAATGAGCAGTTCTTC. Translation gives CASTRTSGGVNEQFF. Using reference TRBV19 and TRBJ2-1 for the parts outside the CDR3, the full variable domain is DGGITQSPKYLFRKEGQNVTLSCEQNLNHDAMYWYRQDPGQGLRLIYYSQIVNDFQKGDIAEGYSVSREKKESFPLTVTSAQKNPTAFYLCASTRTSGGVNEQFFGPGTRLTVL.

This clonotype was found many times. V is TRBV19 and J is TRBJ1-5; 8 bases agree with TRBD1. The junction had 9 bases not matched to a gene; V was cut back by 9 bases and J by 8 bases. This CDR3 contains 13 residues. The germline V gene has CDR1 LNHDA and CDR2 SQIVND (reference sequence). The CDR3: CASQGQVIEPQHF. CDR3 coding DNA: TGTGCCAGCCAGGGACAGGTCATCGAGCCCCAGCATTTT.

DNA for the CDR3: TGCGCCAGCAGCTTGGGTCCAGGAGGCTACAATGAGCAGTTCTTC. Encoded protein: CASSLGPGGYNEQFF. This chain uses TRBV5-1 with TRBJ2-1, with D possibly matching TRBD2 (5 bases). This CDR3 is built from 15 residues. Trimming took 0 bases from V and 3 from J, leaving 10 bases between them. Germline V gene data show CDR1 as SGHRS and CDR2 as YFSETQ.

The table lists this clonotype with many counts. The CDR3 here is CSARDGWASGTDTQYF. CDR3 bases: TGCAGTGCTAGAGATGGGTGGGCTAGCGGCACAGATACGCAGTATTTT. V gene TRBV20-1 combines with J gene TRBJ2-3, with D maybe TRBD2 (6 bases). Trimming cost V 0 bases and J 1 base, with 14 bases left between them. Germline lookup yields CDR1 DFQATT and CDR2 SNEGSKA (reference sequence). The CDR3 spans 16 residues.

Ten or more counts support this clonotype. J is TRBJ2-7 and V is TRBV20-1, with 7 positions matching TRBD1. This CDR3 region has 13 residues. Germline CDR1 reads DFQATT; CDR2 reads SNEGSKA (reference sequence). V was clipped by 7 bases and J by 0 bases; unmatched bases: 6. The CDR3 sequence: CSVRGTVSYEQYF. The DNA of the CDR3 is TGCAGTGTCAGGGGGACAGTCTCCTACGAGCAGTACTTC.

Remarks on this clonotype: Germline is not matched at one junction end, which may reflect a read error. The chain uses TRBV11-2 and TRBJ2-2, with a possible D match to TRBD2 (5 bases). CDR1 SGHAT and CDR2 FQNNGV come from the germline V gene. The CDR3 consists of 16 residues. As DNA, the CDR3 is TGTGCCAGCAGCTCGAGAGACACCCACGAACACCGGGGAGCTGTTTTT. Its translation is CASSSRDTHEHRGAVF. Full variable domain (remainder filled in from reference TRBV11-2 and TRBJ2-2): EAGVAQSPRYKIIEKRQSVAFWCNPISGHATLYWYQQILGQGPKLLIQFQNNGVVDDSQLPKDRFSAERLKGVDSTLKIQPAKLEDSAVYLCASSSRDTHEHRGAVFGEGSRLTVL.

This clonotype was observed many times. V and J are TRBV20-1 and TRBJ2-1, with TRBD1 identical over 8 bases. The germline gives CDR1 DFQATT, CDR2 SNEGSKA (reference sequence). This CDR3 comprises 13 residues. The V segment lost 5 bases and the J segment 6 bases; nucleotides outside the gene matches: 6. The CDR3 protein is CSARQGKINEQFF. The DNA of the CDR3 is TGCAGTGCTCGACAGGGGAAAATCAATGAGCAGTTCTTC.

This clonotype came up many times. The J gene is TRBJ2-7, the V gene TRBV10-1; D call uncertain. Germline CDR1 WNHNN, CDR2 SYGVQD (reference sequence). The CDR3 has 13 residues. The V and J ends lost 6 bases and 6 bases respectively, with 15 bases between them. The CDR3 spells CASRDQKWSEQYF. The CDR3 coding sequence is TGCGCCAGCAGGGACCAAAAGTGGAGCGAGCAGTACTTC.

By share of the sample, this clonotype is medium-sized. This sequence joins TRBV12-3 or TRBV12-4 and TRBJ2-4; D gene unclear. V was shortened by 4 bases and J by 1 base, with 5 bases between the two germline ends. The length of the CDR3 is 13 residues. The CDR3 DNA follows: TGTGCCAGCAGTTATGGGGCCAAAAACATTCAGTACTTC. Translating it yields CASSYGAKNIQYF.

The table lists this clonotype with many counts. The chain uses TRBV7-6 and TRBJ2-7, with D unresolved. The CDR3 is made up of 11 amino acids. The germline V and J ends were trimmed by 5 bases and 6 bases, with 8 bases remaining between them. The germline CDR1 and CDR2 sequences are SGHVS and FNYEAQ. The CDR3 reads CASSPGFEQYF. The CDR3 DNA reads TGTGCCAGCAGCCCGGGCTTCGAGCAGTACTTC.

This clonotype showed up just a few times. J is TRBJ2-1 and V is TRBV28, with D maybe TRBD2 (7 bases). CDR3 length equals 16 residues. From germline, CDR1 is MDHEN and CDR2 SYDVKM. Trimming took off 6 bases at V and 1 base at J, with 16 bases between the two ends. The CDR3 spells CASRPTRGGSYNEQFF. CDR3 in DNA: TGTGCCAGCAGACCAACGAGGGGGGGGTCCTACAATGAGCAGTTCTTC.

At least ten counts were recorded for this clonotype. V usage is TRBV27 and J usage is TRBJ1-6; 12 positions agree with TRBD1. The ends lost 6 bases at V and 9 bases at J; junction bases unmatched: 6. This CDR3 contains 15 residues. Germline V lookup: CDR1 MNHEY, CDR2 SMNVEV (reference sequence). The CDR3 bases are TGTGCCAGCAGGCCGGGACAGGGGGCAGGTTCACCCCTCCACTTT. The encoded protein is CASRPGQGAGSPLHF.

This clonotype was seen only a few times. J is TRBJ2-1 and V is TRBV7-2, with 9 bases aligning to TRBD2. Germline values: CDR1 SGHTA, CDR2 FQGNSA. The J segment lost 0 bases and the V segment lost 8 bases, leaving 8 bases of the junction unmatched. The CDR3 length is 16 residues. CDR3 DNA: TGTGCCAGCGGCCCAAGCGGGAGGAGCTCCTACAATGAGCAGTTCTTC. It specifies CASGPSGRSSYNEQFF.

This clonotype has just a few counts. In DNA form, the CDR3 reads TGTGCCAGCAGCTTAGGCGGGGGGTGGAGGAATTCACCCCTCCACTTT. It specifies CASSLGGGWRNSPLHF. The chain uses TRBV7-2 and TRBJ1-6; D perhaps matches TRBD1 (5 bases). V was shortened by 1 base and J by 7 bases, with 14 bases between the two germline ends. Germline loops: CDR1 SGHTA, CDR2 FQGNSA. This CDR3 contains 16 residues. The variable domain in full, with the rest retrieved from reference TRBV7-2 and TRBJ1-6, is GAGVSQSPSNKVTEKGKDVELRCDPISGHTALYWYRQSLGQGLEFLIYFQGNSAPDKSGLPSDRFSAERTGGSVSTLTIQRTQQEDSAVYLCASSLGGGWRNSPLHFGNGTRLTVT.

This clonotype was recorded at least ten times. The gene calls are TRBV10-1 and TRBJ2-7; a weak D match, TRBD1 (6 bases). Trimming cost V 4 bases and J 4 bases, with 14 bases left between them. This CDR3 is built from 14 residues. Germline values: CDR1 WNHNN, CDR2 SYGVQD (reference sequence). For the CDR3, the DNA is TGCGCCAGCAGTGGGACAGTAGCGAATTACGAGCAGTACTTC. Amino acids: CASSGTVANYEQYF.